These 30 T cell receptor beta chains came from one sample sequenced in a study of CD8 T cells in Susac syndrome. RNA amounts of about 0.5 to 1 ug underwent reverse transcription with random hexamers. MiXCR, run by TCRdb on the immunoSEQ multiplex PCR reads, gives a single entry per CDR3 protein. The table shows 150,000 or so distinct CDR3 sequences, with about 95% occurring only once. Sequenced: CD4+ T cells from PBMCs. The origin of the receptors is a human donor in good health.

This clonotype was observed once. The rearrangement uses TRBV4-2 and TRBJ2-1; 7 bases map to TRBD2. Germline lookup yields CDR1 LGHNA and CDR2 YNFKEQ. The CDR3 contains 16 residues. J lost 4 bases, V lost 5 bases, and 11 bases had no gene match. The CDR3 protein is CASSEVSGGSYNEQFF. The CDR3 coding sequence is TGTGCCAGCAGCGAGGTTTCGGGGGGATCATACAATGAGCAGTTCTTC.

This chain joins TRBV7-6 and TRBJ2-1; D uncertain. This CDR3 is 13 amino acids long. CDR1 and CDR2 from the germline V gene are SGHVS and FNYEAQ. V lost 5 bases to trimming and J lost 8 bases, with 13 bases between them. CDR3 bases: TGTGCCAGCAGCCCACTCTTTGGAGATGAGCAGTTCTTC. Amino acid sequence: CASSPLFGDEQFF.

This chain connects TRBV2 to TRBJ2-5; 12 bases fit TRBD2. J gave up 7 bases and V 4 bases, and 16 bases lay outside the gene matches. The CDR3 is 18 residues long. CDR1 is SNHLY and CDR2 is FYNNEI in the germline V gene. The CDR3 reads CASSATPPRTSGARTQYF. CDR3 DNA sequence: TGTGCCAGCAGTGCAACTCCACCCCGGACTAGCGGGGCTCGGACCCAGTACTTC.

This rearrangement joins TRBV7-2 to TRBJ2-3; D call uncertain. This CDR3 spans 13 amino acids. The V and J ends lost 5 bases and 13 bases respectively, with 19 bases between them. The germline V gene encodes CDR1 SGHTA and CDR2 FQGNSA. CDR3: CASSRLDVPRKYF. For the CDR3, the DNA is TGTGCCAGCAGCCGCCTTGACGTCCCTCGGAAGTATTTT.

This rearrangement joins TRBV6-2 or TRBV6-3 to TRBJ2-7; D is perhaps TRBD1 (5 bases). Germline CDR1 reads MNHEY; CDR2 reads SVGEGT. Trimming shortened V by 0 bases and J by 0 bases, and 6 bases separated the two germline ends. The CDR3 spans 14 residues. The CDR3 here is CASSYSTVSYEQYF. The CDR3 DNA is TGTGCCAGCAGTTACTCGACAGTCTCCTACGAGCAGTACTTC.

This chain links TRBV6-1 with TRBJ1-5, with 7 positions matching TRBD1. With 6 bases clipped from V and 3 bases from J, the junction kept 14 bases outside the gene matches. The CDR3 length is 17 residues. Germline V gene lookup returns CDR1 MNHNS and CDR2 SASEGT. The CDR3 region is CASSRTRQGLNNQPQHF. Written as DNA, the CDR3 is TGTGCCAGCAGCCGTACACGACAGGGTCTAAACAATCAGCCCCAGCATTTT.

This rearrangement joins TRBV4-2 to TRBJ2-7; 8 positions agree with TRBD1. The CDR3 extends over 15 amino acids. V gave up 2 bases and J gave up 5 bases; unmatched junction bases: 8. The V gene's germline CDR1 is LGHNA and CDR2 YNFKEQ. The CDR3 reads CASSQRQGPFHEQYF. The CDR3 coding sequence is TGTGCCAGCAGCCAAAGACAGGGGCCTTTTCACGAGCAGTACTTC.

The chain links TRBV29-1 to TRBJ2-1, with D perhaps TRBD1 or TRBD2 (5 bases each). V shed 4 bases and J shed 10 bases, with 17 bases lying between them. Germline assignment: CDR1 SQVTM and CDR2 ANQGSEA. This CDR3 contains 13 residues. DNA for the CDR3: TGCAGCGTTGTGCTGGGGGTTCCTCGGGAGCAGTTCTTC. It codes for CSVVLGVPREQFF.

This chain connects TRBV29-1 to TRBJ2-1; D possibly corresponds to TRBD1 (5 bases). The V end lost 6 bases, the J end lost 8 bases, and 14 bases lay between the germline ends. Germline V CDR1 and CDR2: SQVTM, ANQGSEA. The CDR3 length is 12 residues. CDR3 in amino acids: CSVEPGPDEQFF. The DNA for the CDR3 is TGCAGCGTCGAGCCAGGGCCCGATGAGCAGTTCTTC.

The CDR3 nucleotides read TGCAGCGCCTTAAAAATTGGGGGGACTGAAGCTTTCTTT. Its protein is CSALKIGGTEAFF. The V and J genes are TRBV29-1 and TRBJ1-1, with D possibly matching TRBD1 (5 bases). This CDR3 comprises 13 residues. The germline V gene has CDR1 SQVTM and CDR2 ANQGSEA. Trimming removed 7 bases from V and 5 bases from J, with 17 bases in between.

This clonotype has only one observation. The V and J genes are TRBV20-1 and TRBJ2-1, with D hard to call. The germline CDR1 and CDR2 sequences are DFQATT and SNEGSKA (reference sequence). The CDR3 contains 14 residues. V lost 6 bases and J 0 bases, leaving 12 bases between the germline ends. The CDR3 sequence is CSASARTSYNEQFF. The CDR3 nucleotides are TGCAGTGCCTCGGCTAGAACCTCCTACAATGAGCAGTTCTTC.

This clonotype was observed a single time. The V and J genes are TRBV20-1 and TRBJ2-1; 13 bases align to TRBD2. J lost 8 bases, V lost 6 bases, and 4 bases had no gene match. The CDR3 extends over 13 amino acids. Germline CDR1 DFQATT, CDR2 SNEGSKA (reference sequence). CDR3 amino acids: CSASGLAGDEQFF. The DNA for the CDR3 is TGCAGTGCCTCCGGACTAGCGGGGGATGAGCAGTTCTTC.

The chain recombines TRBV24-1 with TRBJ2-1; no clear D. Trimming removed 1 base from V and 0 bases from J, with 9 bases in between. In germline, CDR1 is KGHDR, CDR2 SFDVKD. CDR3 length: 16 residues. CDR3 in DNA: TGTGCCACCAGTGATTTATCTCCGAGCTCCTACAATGAGCAGTTCTTC. This gives the protein CATSDLSPSSYNEQFF.

The chain joins TRBV20-1 to TRBJ2-2; no clear D gene. The CDR3 runs 16 residues. Germline CDR1 is DFQATT and CDR2 is SNEGSKA (reference sequence). V gave up 0 bases and J gave up 0 bases, with 11 bases separating them. CDR3: CSARDVLPPNTGELFF. The CDR3 bases are TGCAGTGCTAGAGATGTACTGCCTCCGAACACCGGGGAGCTGTTTTTT.

This clonotype was seen more than once but under ten times. The V gene is TRBV7-2, the J gene TRBJ2-7, with D possibly TRBD2 on 6 matching bases. V was pared by 0 bases and J by 0 bases, with 6 bases between. CDR1 SGHTA and CDR2 FQGNSA come from the germline V gene. The CDR3 runs to 14 residues. The chain's CDR3 is CASSLAEGSYEQYF. DNA of the CDR3: TGTGCCAGCAGCTTAGCGGAGGGCTCCTACGAGCAGTACTTC.

This sequence joins TRBV4-2 and TRBJ2-7, with no clear D. The CDR3 consists of 14 residues. Trimming removed 3 bases at V and 1 base at J, with 10 bases between. The germline V gene encodes CDR1 LGHNA and CDR2 YNFKEQ. CDR3 protein: CASSQKVESYEQYF. CDR3 nucleotide sequence: TGTGCCAGCAGCCAGAAAGTGGAGTCCTACGAGCAGTACTTC.

This sequence joins TRBV7-2 and TRBJ1-1; perhaps TRBD1 as D (5 bases). Trimming took 4 bases from V and 6 from J, leaving 15 bases between them. This CDR3 comprises 14 residues. Germline-derived CDR1 and CDR2 are SGHTA and FQGNSA. The CDR3 DNA sequence: TGTGCCAGCAGCTCTGCCGGGGGATCGGCTGAAGCTTTCTTT. It yields the protein CASSSAGGSAEAFF.

This chain's CDR3 is CSATTVYSNQPQHF. The CDR3 DNA reads as TGCAGTGCTACGACAGTGTATAGCAATCAGCCCCAGCATTTT. The chain combines TRBV20-1 with TRBJ1-5; a weak D match, TRBD1 (5 bases). V was clipped by 4 bases and J by 0 bases, with 10 bases between them. This CDR3 has 14 residues. The germline CDR1 and CDR2 sequences are DFQATT and SNEGSKA (reference sequence).

The CDR3 DNA sequence: TGTGCCAGCTCACGGGACTTTCTCAGCACAGATACGCAGTATTTT. It is translated as CASSRDFLSTDTQYF. V and J are TRBV18 and TRBJ2-3, with D maybe TRBD2 (6 bases). In germline, CDR1 is KGHSH, CDR2 LQKENI. The CDR3 totals 15 residues. V was pared by 4 bases and J by 0 bases, with 11 bases between.

The chain joins TRBV9 to TRBJ2-1; no reliable D call. Germline V gene sequence: CDR1 SGDLS, CDR2 YYNGEE. CDR3 length: 13 amino acids. With 3 bases removed from V and 3 bases from J, the gap between germline ends came to 7 bases. The CDR3 bases are TGTGCCAGCAGCGCCGGAAACTACAATGAGCAGTTCTTC. It specifies CASSAGNYNEQFF.

The chain employs TRBV29-1 and TRBJ1-2; D is uncertain. The V end was cut by 6 bases, the J end by 5 bases, with 19 bases between. The CDR3 consists of 14 residues. Germline V gene lookup returns CDR1 SQVTM and CDR2 ANQGSEA. The CDR3, as DNA: TGCAGCGTCAACACCAAGGAGTCGGTGTATGGCTACACCTTC. Amino acid sequence: CSVNTKESVYGYTF.

V gene TRBV29-1 combines with J gene TRBJ2-5, with 13 bases fitting TRBD2. Per germline, CDR1 SQVTM and CDR2 ANQGSEA. This CDR3 has 14 residues. After removal of 6 bases from V and 4 bases from J, the junction contained 5 bases not matched to a gene. The CDR3 DNA reads as TGCAGCGTCCGCACTAGCGGGGGGGGAGAGACCCAGTACTTC. This sequence encodes CSVRTSGGGETQYF.

The chain is built from TRBV4-3 and TRBJ1-1; a possible D gene is TRBD1 (5 bases). In germline, CDR1 is LGHNA, CDR2 YSLEER. CDR3 length equals 15 residues. V was cut by 4 bases and J by 0 bases, with 12 bases left in between. CDR3 DNA sequence: TGCGCCAGCAGCCGGGACGGAGAAATGAACACTGAAGCTTTCTTT. This codes for CASSRDGEMNTEAFF.

About this clonotype itself: A read error may account for a junction end that differs from germline. The gene calls are TRBV29-1 and TRBJ2-5, with D perhaps TRBD2 (7 bases). This CDR3 region has 15 residues. Germline CDR1 and CDR2: SQVTM and ANQGSEA. The CDR3: CSVEDRGAGQGTQYF. The CDR3 DNA follows: TGCAGCGTTGAAGATCGGGGGGCGGGCCAAGGGACCCAGTACTTC.

The chain joins TRBV3-1 to TRBJ1-1; weak D call: TRBD1 (5 bases). Germline assignment: CDR1 LGHDT and CDR2 YNNKEL (reference sequence). The length of the CDR3 is 13 residues. Trimming pared 4 bases from V and 4 bases from J, leaving 10 bases between. The CDR3: CASSLGGTTEAFF. In DNA, the CDR3 is TGTGCCAGCAGCCTTGGGGGGACCACTGAAGCTTTCTTT.

V gene TRBV20-1 combines with J gene TRBJ1-5; D may be TRBD1 (6 bases). Germline CDR1 reads DFQATT; CDR2 reads SNEGSKA (reference sequence). CDR3 size: 15 residues. With 3 bases removed from V and 0 bases from J, the gap between germline ends came to 12 bases. CDR3 coding DNA: TGCAGTGCTAGCGCGGACAGCTATAGCAATCAGCCCCAGCATTTT. This gives the protein CSASADSYSNQPQHF.

This sequence joins TRBV7-9 and TRBJ1-2, with 8 bases fitting TRBD1. V shed 5 bases, J shed 5 bases, and the junction held 7 bases outside the gene matches. Germline-derived CDR1 and CDR2 are SEHNR and FQNEAQ (reference sequence). This CDR3 region has 14 residues. As DNA, the CDR3 is TGTGCCAGCAGCGCGACAGGGGATGCGTATGGCTACACCTTC. Its translation: CASSATGDAYGYTF.

This chain joins TRBV20-1 and TRBJ1-5; D uncertain. Per germline, CDR1 DFQATT and CDR2 SNEGSKA (reference sequence). The CDR3 contains 15 residues. V lost 2 bases and J 3 bases, leaving 14 bases between the germline ends. CDR3 residues: CSARWLGQVNQPQHF. The CDR3 region has the DNA TGCAGTGCTAGATGGTTAGGGCAGGTCAATCAGCCCCAGCATTTT.

The chain joins TRBV7-9 to TRBJ2-5; perhaps TRBD1 as D (5 bases). V shed 5 bases and J shed 5 bases, with 12 bases lying between them. CDR3 length: 13 residues. Looked up from germline, CDR1 is SEHNR and CDR2 is FQNEAQ (reference sequence). In nucleotides, the CDR3 is TGTGCCAGCAGCCTCAGGGTTCTTGAGACCCAGTACTTC. Amino acids: CASSLRVLETQYF.

The CDR3 is CSVRRDLQETQYF. The CDR3 region has the DNA TGCAGCGTTCGGAGGGACCTCCAAGAGACCCAGTACTTC. V usage is TRBV29-1 and J usage is TRBJ2-5, with D perhaps matching TRBD2 (6 bases). Germline loops: CDR1 SQVTM, CDR2 ANQGSEA. With 5 bases removed from V and 1 base from J, the gap between germline ends came to 11 bases. The CDR3 is 13 residues long.